The T cell receptor beta chain described here comes from a study of T cell repertoires in cytomegalovirus infection. As concerns this clonotype: Antigen unknown.

TCRdb analysed the reads with MiXCR anew, one entry per CDR3 protein. The table records approximately 110,000 distinct CDR3 sequences, less than 55% of them present only once. The source is a human donor in good health (CMV status not recorded). Some clones in this sample may be carry-over from other donors' samples. Sequences were derived from CD8+ T cells from cultured PBMCs, sampled from culture after CMV antigen stimulation.

For the CDR3, the DNA is TGTGCCAGCTCAACCGGACAGCCGAACACCGGGGAGCTGTTTTTT. Translation gives CASSTGQPNTGELFF. The chain uses TRBV18 and TRBJ2-2; tentative D call: TRBD1 (6 bases). This CDR3 contains 15 residues. V lost 5 bases and J lost 0, with 10 bases in between. CDR1 and CDR2 from the germline V gene are KGHSH and LQKENI. The full variable domain, rest sourced from reference TRBV18 and TRBJ2-2, is NAGVMQNPRHLVRRRGQEARLRCSPMKGHSHVYWYRQLPEEGLKFMVYLQKENIIDESGMPKERFSAEFPKEGPSILRIQQVVRGDSAAYFCASSTGQPNTGELFFGEGSRLTVL.